This entry lists 5 T cell receptor beta chains sequenced from one sample in a study of Tregs in tolerant kidney transplant recipients. Generated by immunoSEQ multiplex PCR, the TCRdb table keeps only in-frame clones and is missing some. The table lists about 31,000 clones. The nonmyeloablative bone marrow transplants came from related graft donors, with transient mixed chimerism. Material: CD4+ T cells from blood (PBMCs), obtained 24 months after the transplant. The receptors were gathered from a human patient who received a combined kidney and bone marrow transplant. Some T cells may trace back to the graft donor.

To note about this clone: The CDR3 is cut off 3 residues early in the read; its end comes from the germline J gene. The chain employs TRBV7-2 and TRBJ2-1, with a possible D match to TRBD1 (6 bases). Trimming took off 2 bases at V and 2 bases at J, with 10 bases between the two ends. The germline gives CDR1 SGHTA, CDR2 FQGNSA. CDR3 length: 15 amino acids. The sequenced part of the CDR3 DNA is TGTGCCAGCAGCTTATCGTCAGGGGCCTACAATGAG. Amino acids: CASSLSSGAYNE. The full CDR3 protein is CASSLSSGAYNEQFF.

Details on this clone: The read gets to within 3 residues of the CDR3 end, and the germline J gene fills in the rest. V gene TRBV29-1 combines with J gene TRBJ1-5; weak D call: TRBD1 (6 bases). Trimming stripped 7 bases from V and 7 bases from J, with 17 bases between. The CDR3 is made up of 13 amino acids. Germline CDR1 and CDR2: SQVTM and ANQGSEA. The chain's CDR3 is CSAVTGPGQPQHF. Partial CDR3 DNA: TGCAGCGCCGTTACAGGGCCTGGACAGCCC.

With respect to this clone: Coverage ceases 3 residues before the CDR3 finishes, and the germline J gene fills in the end. The V call is TRBV18, the J call TRBJ2-3, with TRBD2 identical over 7 bases. The V and J ends lost 3 bases and 0 bases, in that order; junction bases with no gene match: 6. Germline lookup yields CDR1 KGHSH and CDR2 LQKENI. The CDR3 is made up of 16 amino acids. CDR3 amino acids: CASSPGTKFSTDTQYF. CDR3 DNA (partial): TGTGCCAGCTCACCCGGGACTAAATTTAGCACAGATACG.

With respect to this clone: The read ends 3 residues shy of where the CDR3 ends; the end is completed using the germline J gene. The rearrangement links TRBV2 to TRBJ2-7; 9 bases fit TRBD1. Germline CDR1 reads SNHLY; CDR2 reads FYNNEI. There are 14 residues in the CDR3. The J segment lost 5 bases and the V segment lost 6 bases, leaving 8 bases of the junction unmatched. The CDR3 spells CASSRDRVKDEQYF. The DNA read from the CDR3 is TGTGCCAGCAGCAGGGACAGGGTAAAAGACGAG.

Note on this clone: The DNA ends 3 residues before the CDR3 does, and the rest of the CDR3 is filled in from the germline J gene. The rearrangement joins TRBV4-2 to TRBJ2-1; the match to TRBD2 covers 11 bases. CDR3 length: 16 residues. The germline V gene has CDR1 LGHNA and CDR2 YNFKEQ. V trimming: 0 bases; J trimming: 4 bases; junction bases outside the gene matches: 2. The CDR3: CASSQDGTSGYNEQFF. The CDR3 bases that were read are TGTGCCAGCAGCCAAGACGGGACTAGCGGATACAATGAG.